One sample yielded the 26 T cell receptor beta chains listed below, sequenced in a study of control samples from healthy donors and cancer patients. Generated by immunoSEQ multiplex PCR, the TCRdb table keeps only in-frame clones and is missing some. The sample shows around 51,000 clones, 88% of them seen only once. The material sequenced was PBMCs. Receptors originate from a man aged 50 or older with head and neck cancer.

The chain employs TRBV28 and TRBJ2-7, with 9 bases fitting TRBD1. Trimming cost V 2 bases and J 3 bases; bases outside gene matches: 2. Germline loops: CDR1 MDHEN, CDR2 SYDVKM. This CDR3 contains 14 residues. The CDR3 here is CASSLTGGNYEQYF. The DNA for the CDR3 is TGTGCCAGCAGTTTAACAGGGGGCAACTACGAGCAGTACTTC.

V and J are TRBV7-3 and TRBJ2-7, with D possibly matching TRBD2 (5 bases). The germline V gene encodes CDR1 SGHTA and CDR2 FQGTGA. Trimming took 2 bases from V and 6 from J, leaving 20 bases between them. The CDR3 is made up of 16 amino acids. The CDR3 is CASSLYEGLLESEQYF. The CDR3 DNA sequence: TGTGCCAGCAGCTTATACGAGGGCCTGCTTGAGAGCGAGCAGTACTTC.

In this sample, this clone turned up once. The V and J genes are TRBV5-6 and TRBJ2-7; unclear D gene. The CDR3 runs 12 residues. Looked up from germline, CDR1 is SGHDT and CDR2 is YYEEEE. V dropped 3 bases and J dropped 2 bases, with 6 bases sitting between them. CDR3 bases: TGTGCCAGCAGCTCAGGCGCCTACGAGCAGTACTTC. This encodes CASSSGAYEQYF.

This chain links TRBV10-2 with TRBJ2-7; D may correspond to TRBD1 or TRBD2 (5 bases each). The CDR3 loop spans 15 amino acids. V was pared by 1 base and J by 2 bases, with 12 bases between. CDR1 and CDR2 from the germline V gene are WSHSY and SAAADI. CDR3 loop: CASSEWGPIPYEQYF. CDR3 DNA sequence: TGCGCCAGCAGTGAGTGGGGACCGATCCCCTACGAGCAGTACTTC.

The genes are TRBV10-3 and TRBJ2-2, with 8 bases aligning to TRBD1. Trimming removed 6 bases from V and 4 bases from J; junction bases left unmatched: 7. Germline V gene lookup returns CDR1 ENHRY and CDR2 SYGVKD. The CDR3 has 15 residues. The CDR3 here is CAISQGARSTGELFF. The DNA for the CDR3 is TGTGCCATCAGCCAGGGGGCGAGGAGCACCGGGGAGCTGTTTTTT.

The chain is built from TRBV9 and TRBJ1-1; D gene ambiguous. Trimming took off 3 bases at V and 6 bases at J, with 12 bases between the two ends. The CDR3 is 13 residues long. Germline V CDR1 and CDR2: SGDLS, YYNGEE. The CDR3 reads CASSGSGPAEAFF. The CDR3 nucleotides are TGTGCCAGCAGCGGTAGTGGACCCGCTGAAGCTTTCTTT.

CDR3 in amino acids: CASSQLAGGPGELFF. CDR3 DNA sequence: TGTGCCAGCAGCCAACTAGCGGGAGGGCCCGGGGAGCTGTTTTTT. J is TRBJ2-2 and V is TRBV3-1 (or the pseudogene TRBV3-2), with 12 bases that match TRBD2. V was clipped by 2 bases and J by 6 bases; unmatched bases: 1. The CDR3 loop spans 15 amino acids. Germline CDR1 reads LGHDT; CDR2 reads YNNKEL (reference sequence).

This chain connects TRBV11-2 to TRBJ2-7; possibly TRBD1 for D (6 bases). Germline lookup yields CDR1 SGHAT and CDR2 FQNNGV. This CDR3 has 14 residues. Trimming took 3 bases from V and 6 from J, leaving 15 bases between them. The CDR3 DNA sequence: TGTGCCAGCAGCTTGAACAGGGCCGCGAGCGAGCAGTACTTC. This codes for CASSLNRAASEQYF.

The chain employs TRBV11-2 and TRBJ1-3; a weak D match, TRBD1 (5 bases). The CDR3 runs to 10 residues. CDR1 is SGHAT and CDR2 is FQNNGV in the germline V gene. With 3 bases removed from V and 14 bases from J, the gap between germline ends came to 8 bases. The CDR3 DNA reads TGTGCCAGCAGCTTGGAAGGGGTATATTTT. It is translated as CASSLEGVYF. The whole variable domain, filled in from reference TRBV11-2 and TRBJ1-3, reads EAGVAQSPRYKIIEKRQSVAFWCNPISGHATLYWYQQILGQGPKLLIQFQNNGVVDDSQLPKDRFSAERLKGVDSTLKIQPAKLEDSAVYLCASSLEGVYFGEGSWLTVV.

V is TRBV4-1 and J is TRBJ2-6, with D tentatively TRBD1 or TRBD2 (5 bases each). Germline lookup yields CDR1 MGHRA and CDR2 YSYEKL. The CDR3 has 15 residues. The V and J ends lost 3 bases and 11 bases respectively, with 17 bases between them. CDR3 protein: CASSQEGAGWDVLTF. The CDR3 DNA reads as TGCGCCAGCAGCCAGGAAGGGGCGGGTTGGGACGTCCTGACTTTC.

The chain recombines TRBV9 with TRBJ2-3, with TRBD1 matching 8 bases. Looked up from germline, CDR1 is SGDLS and CDR2 is YYNGEE. The CDR3 totals 15 residues. V shed 3 bases and J 2 bases; nucleotides not matched to a gene: 5. The CDR3 sequence: CASSAPGQDTDTQYF. The CDR3 nucleotides read TGTGCCAGCAGCGCCCCGGGACAGGACACAGATACGCAGTATTTT. Supplemented by reference TRBV9 and TRBJ2-3, the full variable domain reads DSGVTQTPKHLITATGQRVTLRCSPRSGDLSVYWYQQSLDQGLQFLIQYYNGEERAKGNILERFSAQQFPDLHSELNLSSLELGDSALYFCASSAPGQDTDTQYFGPGTRLTVL.

The rearrangement joins TRBV7-3 to TRBJ2-2; D is unresolved. The CDR3 totals 12 residues. Deletions cut 5 bases from V and 8 bases from J, with 9 bases between. The germline gives CDR1 SGHTA, CDR2 FQGTGA. In DNA, the CDR3 is TGTGCCAGCAGCCGCCCCGGGGGGGAGCTGTTTTTT. It encodes CASSRPGGELFF.

This clone was seen just once. The chain recombines TRBV5-1 with TRBJ2-3, with 13 bases matching TRBD2. CDR3 length: 17 residues. The germline gives CDR1 SGHRS, CDR2 YFSETQ. Trimming removed 3 bases from V and 6 bases from J; junction bases left unmatched: 10. The CDR3 coding sequence is TGCGCCAGCAGCTCCCTCACTAGCGGGAGGGCCCCCGATACGCAGTATTTT. Translating it yields CASSSLTSGRAPDTQYF. Using reference TRBV5-1 and TRBJ2-3 for the parts outside the CDR3, the full variable domain is KAGVTQTPRYLIKTRGQQVTLSCSPISGHRSVSWYQQTPGQGLQFLFEYFSETQRNKGNFPGRFSGRQFSNSRSEMNVSTLELGDSALYLCASSSLTSGRAPDTQYFGPGTRLTVL.

The genes are TRBV29-1 and TRBJ1-1; D uncertain. V was cut by 3 bases and J by 5 bases, with 16 bases left in between. The CDR3 is made up of 14 amino acids. CDR1 is SQVTM and CDR2 is ANQGSEA in the germline V gene. This CDR3 reads CSVDSHLFPTEAFF. The CDR3 DNA follows: TGCAGCGTTGATTCGCACCTCTTCCCAACTGAAGCTTTCTTT.

This clone was found once. This chain links TRBV25-1 with TRBJ2-7; D gene ambiguous. CDR3 length: 12 residues. Germline V lookup: CDR1 MGHDK, CDR2 SYGVNS. With 9 bases removed from V and 1 base from J, the gap between germline ends came to 10 bases. CDR3 coding DNA: TGTGCCAGGAGAAGGAAGTCCTACGAGCAGTACTTC. Residues: CARRRKSYEQYF.

This clone was counted between two and nine times. Here the CDR3 reads CASSPGTSGVLAKNIQYF. The CDR3, as DNA: TGTGCCAGCAGTCCCGGGACTAGCGGGGTCCTAGCCAAAAACATTCAGTACTTC. V gene TRBV28 combines with J gene TRBJ2-4; 13 nucleotides match TRBD2. Germline lookup yields CDR1 MDHEN and CDR2 SYDVKM. The J segment lost 0 bases and the V segment lost 5 bases, leaving 7 bases of the junction unmatched. The CDR3 contains 18 residues.

V usage is TRBV28 and J usage is TRBJ2-7, with TRBD1 matching over 7 bases. V lost 6 bases to trimming and J lost 1 base; unmatched junction nucleotides: 6. The CDR3 spans 14 residues. Per the germline V gene, CDR1 is MDHEN and CDR2 is SYDVKM. For the CDR3, the DNA is TGTGCCAGCAGCCTCGACAGGGCATCCTACGAGCAGTACTTC. Its protein is CASSLDRASYEQYF.

This chain uses TRBV10-3 with TRBJ2-4, with a tentative D call TRBD1 (6 bases). The CDR3 contains 14 residues. Germline lookup yields CDR1 ENHRY and CDR2 SYGVKD. Trimming removed 10 bases from V and 0 bases from J, with 13 bases in between. The CDR3 DNA reads TGTGCCACCAGGGACATTCTAGCCAAAAACATTCAGTACTTC. This gives the protein CATRDILAKNIQYF.

V and J are TRBV20-1 and TRBJ1-4; a possible D gene is TRBD1 (6 bases). The CDR3 consists of 11 residues. Germline CDR1 is DFQATT and CDR2 is SNEGSKA (reference sequence). The germline V and J ends were trimmed by 5 bases and 9 bases, with 10 bases remaining between them. The CDR3 here is CSAGGQQKLFF. In DNA form, the CDR3 reads TGCAGTGCTGGAGGACAGCAAAAACTGTTTTTT.

The chain combines TRBV3-1 (or the pseudogene TRBV3-2) with TRBJ1-2, with D perhaps TRBD1 (6 bases). Trimming removed 0 bases from V and 7 bases from J, with 18 bases in between. CDR3 length: 16 residues. The germline gives CDR1 LGHDT, CDR2 YNNKEL (reference sequence). CDR3 DNA: TGTGCCAGCAGCCAAGAAGGGGCCAGGGGCTCGGGTGGCTACACCTTC. Protein product: CASSQEGARGSGGYTF.

The CDR3 region is CASRGPYGYTF. CDR3 coding DNA: TGTGCCAGCAGGGGGCCATATGGCTACACCTTC. The J gene is TRBJ1-2, the V gene TRBV6-4; tentative D call: TRBD1 (5 bases). In germline, CDR1 is MRHNA, CDR2 SNTAGT. This CDR3 region has 11 residues. Trimming stripped 6 bases from V and 5 bases from J, with 7 bases between.

The J gene is TRBJ1-3, the V gene TRBV5-4; unclear D gene. Trimming pared 3 bases from V and 0 bases from J, leaving 19 bases between. Germline V CDR1 and CDR2: SGHNT, YYREEE (reference sequence). The CDR3 sequence is 18 residues long. The chain's CDR3 is CASSSIGSEDLSGNTIYF. The CDR3 coding sequence is TGTGCCAGCAGCTCGATCGGCAGCGAAGATCTCTCTGGAAACACCATATATTTT.

This clone was recorded only once. V gene TRBV2 combines with J gene TRBJ1-2; D is undetermined. The CDR3 has 14 amino acids. Germline V gives CDR1 SNHLY, CDR2 FYNNEI. Trimming took 4 bases from V and 2 from J, leaving 11 bases between them. The CDR3 DNA follows: TGTGCCAGCAGTGTCAGCCAAGTCAACTATGGCTACACCTTC. It codes for CASSVSQVNYGYTF.

The J gene is TRBJ2-7, the V gene TRBV7-2; TRBD2 matches at 10 bases. This CDR3 comprises 15 residues. The germline V gene has CDR1 SGHTA and CDR2 FQGNSA. Germline trimming cut 5 bases from V and 6 bases from J; bases unmatched to any gene: 10. The CDR3 protein is CASSLTPGLAIEQYF. DNA of the CDR3: TGTGCCAGCAGCCTCACCCCGGGACTAGCGATCGAGCAGTACTTC.

The chain employs TRBV15 and TRBJ1-4; TRBD1 agrees at 11 bases. The CDR3 totals 15 residues. The junction had 1 base not matched to a gene; V was cut back by 0 bases and J by 7 bases. CDR1 is LNHNV and CDR2 is YYDKDF in the germline V gene (reference sequence). The CDR3, as DNA: TGTGCCACCAGCAGAGACGGGACAGGGGGTGAAAAACTGTTTTTT. Protein product: CATSRDGTGGEKLFF. The full variable domain, its missing parts supplied by reference TRBV15 and TRBJ1-4, is DAMVIQNPRYQVTQFGKPVTLSCSQTLNHNVMYWYQQKSSQAPKLLFHYYDKDFNNEADTPDNFQSRRPNTSFCFLDIRSPGLGDTAMYLCATSRDGTGGEKLFFGSGTQLSVL.

This chain uses TRBV5-1 with TRBJ1-2; D not certain. The CDR3 sequence is 15 residues long. The V end was cut by 4 bases, the J end by 2 bases, with 15 bases between. Germline lookup yields CDR1 SGHRS and CDR2 YFSETQ. CDR3 amino acids: CASSPREGMNYGYTF. The DNA for the CDR3 is TGCGCCAGCAGCCCTCGTGAAGGGATGAACTATGGCTACACCTTC.